This T cell receptor beta chain was found in a study of control samples from healthy donors and cancer patients. Only in-frame clones appear in the TCRdb table, and some are missing; sequencing was by immunoSEQ multiplex PCR. The sample lists more than 100,000 clones, 70% to 90% seen once, with roughly 3.4% in the top ten. The specimen was blood. This clonotype was obtained from a man aged 35-49 years in good health.

This CDR3 is CASSLGPSTGELFF. As DNA, the CDR3 is TGTGCCAGCAGCTTAGGACCCTCGACCGGGGAGCTGTTTTTT. V usage is TRBV11-3 and J usage is TRBJ2-2, with D unresolved. Trimming removed 1 base from V and 5 bases from J, with 8 bases in between. Germline V CDR1 and CDR2: SGHNT, YENEEA. This CDR3 contains 14 residues. Drawing the rest from reference TRBV11-3 and TRBJ2-2, the complete variable domain is EAGVVQSPRYKIIEKKQPVAFWCNPISGHNTLYWYLQNLGQGPELLIRYENEEAVDDSQLPKDRFSAERLKGVDSTLKIQPAELGDSAVYLCASSLGPSTGELFFGEGSRLTVL.